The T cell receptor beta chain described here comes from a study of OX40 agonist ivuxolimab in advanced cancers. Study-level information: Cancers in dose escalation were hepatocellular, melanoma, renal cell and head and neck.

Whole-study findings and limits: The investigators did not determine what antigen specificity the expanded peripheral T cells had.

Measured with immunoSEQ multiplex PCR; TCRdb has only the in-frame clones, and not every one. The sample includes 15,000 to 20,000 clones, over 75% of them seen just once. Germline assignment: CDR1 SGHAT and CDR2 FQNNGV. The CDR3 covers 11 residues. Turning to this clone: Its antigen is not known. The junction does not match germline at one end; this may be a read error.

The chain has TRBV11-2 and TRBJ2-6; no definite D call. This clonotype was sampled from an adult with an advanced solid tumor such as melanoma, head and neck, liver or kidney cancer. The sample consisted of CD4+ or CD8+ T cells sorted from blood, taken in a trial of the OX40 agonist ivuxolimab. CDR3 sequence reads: CASSLDLRLAF. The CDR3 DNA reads TGTGCCAGCAGCTTAGATCTCCGGTTGGCTTTC. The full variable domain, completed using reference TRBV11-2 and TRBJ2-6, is EAGVAQSPRYKIIEKRQSVAFWCNPISGHATLYWYQQILGQGPKLLIQFQNNGVVDDSQLPKDRFSAERLKGVDSTLKIQPAKLEDSAVYLCASSLDLRLAFGAGSRLTVL.